These 7 T cell receptor beta chains came from one sample sequenced in a study of blood T cells in healthy people across ages. A second PCR, run for 7 to 11 cycles, used a sample-barcoded 5' primer plus a J-beta primer mix. TCRdb re-derived calls from the 5' RACE reads in MiXCR, one entry per CDR3 protein. The repertoire has about 780,000 distinct CDR3 sequences, around 50% of them found once; the top ten carry around 18%. Sequenced sample: blood. These TCRs come from a man older than 75 in good health.

The chain recombines TRBV11-1 with TRBJ1-2; no reliable D call. Trimming shortened V by 7 bases and J by 3 bases, and 15 bases separated the two germline ends. The CDR3 sequence is 14 residues long. CDR1 is SGHAT and CDR2 is FQDESV in the germline V gene (reference sequence). The CDR3 DNA reads as TGTGCCAGCACCCCTCAGACCCAGGACTATGGCTACACCTTC. This sequence encodes CASTPQTQDYGYTF.

J is TRBJ2-7 and V is TRBV29-1; a weak D match, TRBD1 (6 bases). Germline V gene data show CDR1 as SQVTM and CDR2 as ANQGSEA. The CDR3 has 13 amino acids. Between the trimmed V and J ends, which lost 3 bases and 0 bases, there was a span of 9 bases. The CDR3 region is CSVDSDSSYEQYF. DNA of the CDR3: TGCAGCGTTGATTCGGACAGCTCCTACGAGCAGTACTTC.

The V gene is TRBV5-1, the J gene TRBJ2-7, with D perhaps TRBD2 (5 bases). CDR1 is SGHRS and CDR2 is YFSETQ in the germline V gene. V was pared by 0 bases and J by 1 base, with 11 bases between. The CDR3 contains 15 residues. As DNA, the CDR3 is TGCGCCAGCAGCTTGGAACAGCGGAGATCCTACGAGCAGTACTTC. Translation: CASSLEQRRSYEQYF.

V and J are TRBV7-2 and TRBJ2-5; perhaps D is TRBD1 or TRBD2 (5 bases each). V was pared by 2 bases and J by 1 base, with 11 bases between. The CDR3 is made up of 15 amino acids. Germline V gives CDR1 SGHTA, CDR2 FQGNSA. Here the CDR3 DNA reads TGTGCCAGCAGCTTAACCTTGGGACCCCAAGAGACCCAGTACTTC. This translates into CASSLTLGPQETQYF.

This clonotype showed up many times. The chain combines TRBV6-5 with TRBJ1-4; the match to TRBD1 covers 8 bases. CDR3 size: 14 residues. Germline CDR1 and CDR2: MNHEY and SVGAGI. The V and J ends lost 5 bases and 7 bases, in that order; junction bases with no gene match: 6. CDR3 region: CASSTRGLVEKLFF. The CDR3 coding sequence is TGTGCCAGCAGTACCAGGGGGCTTGTTGAAAAACTGTTTTTT.

This sequence joins TRBV20-1 and TRBJ2-1; 8 nucleotides line up with TRBD2. The ends lost 1 base at V and 2 bases at J; junction bases unmatched: 7. CDR1 and CDR2 from the germline V gene are DFQATT and SNEGSKA (reference sequence). The CDR3 is made up of 16 amino acids. The CDR3 region has the DNA TGCAGTGCTAGAGCTTGGAGCGGGAGCCCCTACAATGAGCAGTTCTTC. This sequence encodes CSARAWSGSPYNEQFF.

This clonotype was detected a few times. The chain uses TRBV20-1 and TRBJ2-3, with TRBD2 identical over 9 bases. After removal of 1 base from V and 4 bases from J, the junction contained 6 bases not matched to a gene. The CDR3 extends over 15 amino acids. The germline V gene encodes CDR1 DFQATT and CDR2 SNEGSKA (reference sequence). The CDR3 protein is CSARVLAGVADTQYF. The CDR3 DNA reads TGCAGTGCTAGAGTGTTAGCGGGAGTCGCAGATACGCAGTATTTT.